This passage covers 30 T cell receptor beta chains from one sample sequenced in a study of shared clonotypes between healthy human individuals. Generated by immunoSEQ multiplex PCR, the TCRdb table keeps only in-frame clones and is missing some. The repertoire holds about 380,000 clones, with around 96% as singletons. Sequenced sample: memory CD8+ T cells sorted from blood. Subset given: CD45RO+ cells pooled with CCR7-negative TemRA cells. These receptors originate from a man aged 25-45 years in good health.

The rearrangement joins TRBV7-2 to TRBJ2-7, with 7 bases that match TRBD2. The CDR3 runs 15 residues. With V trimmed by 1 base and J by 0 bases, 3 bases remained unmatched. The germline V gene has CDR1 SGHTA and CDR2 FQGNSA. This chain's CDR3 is CASSLGLAASYEQYF. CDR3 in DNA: TGTGCCAGCAGCTTAGGCCTAGCGGCCTCCTACGAGCAGTACTTC.

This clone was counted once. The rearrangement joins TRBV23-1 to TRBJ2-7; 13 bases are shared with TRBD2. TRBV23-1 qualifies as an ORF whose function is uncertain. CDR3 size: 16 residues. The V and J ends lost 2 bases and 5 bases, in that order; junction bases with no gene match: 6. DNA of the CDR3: TGCGCCAGCAGTCAAACTAGCGGGAGGGCTGAGGACGAGCAGTACTTC. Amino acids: CASSQTSGRAEDEQYF.

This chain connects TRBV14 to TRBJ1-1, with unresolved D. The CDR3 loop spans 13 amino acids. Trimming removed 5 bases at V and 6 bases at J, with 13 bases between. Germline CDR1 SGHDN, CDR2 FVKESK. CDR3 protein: CASSEVSRAEAFF. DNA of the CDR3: TGTGCCAGCAGCGAAGTCTCGAGGGCTGAAGCTTTCTTT.

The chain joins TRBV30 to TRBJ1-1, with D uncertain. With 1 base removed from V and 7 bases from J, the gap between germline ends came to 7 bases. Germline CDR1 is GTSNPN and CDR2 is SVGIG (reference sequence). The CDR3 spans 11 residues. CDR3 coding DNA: TGTGCCTGGAGTGAGGGTCTTGAAGCTTTCTTT. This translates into CAWSEGLEAFF.

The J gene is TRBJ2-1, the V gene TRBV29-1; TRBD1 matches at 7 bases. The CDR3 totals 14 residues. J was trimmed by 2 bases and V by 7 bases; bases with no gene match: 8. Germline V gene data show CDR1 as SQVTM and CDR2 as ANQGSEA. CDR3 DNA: TGCAGCGGCAACAGGGGAATCGCCTACAATGAGCAGTTCTTC. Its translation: CSGNRGIAYNEQFF.

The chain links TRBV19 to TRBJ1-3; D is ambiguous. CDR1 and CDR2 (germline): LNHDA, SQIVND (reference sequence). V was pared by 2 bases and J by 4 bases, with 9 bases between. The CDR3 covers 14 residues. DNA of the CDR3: TGTGCCAGTAGTATAATGGGAGCCGGAAACACCATATATTTT. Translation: CASSIMGAGNTIYF.

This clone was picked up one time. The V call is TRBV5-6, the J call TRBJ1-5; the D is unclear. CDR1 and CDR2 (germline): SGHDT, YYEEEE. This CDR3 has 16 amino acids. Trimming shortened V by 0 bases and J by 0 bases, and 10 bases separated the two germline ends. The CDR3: CASSLGIGSSNQPQHF. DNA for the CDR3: TGTGCCAGCAGCTTGGGGATCGGCAGTAGCAATCAGCCCCAGCATTTT.

CDR3 loop: CASSQDGAGGVQETQYF. The CDR3 DNA follows: TGTGCCAGCAGCCAAGATGGGGCGGGAGGGGTCCAAGAGACCCAGTACTTC. The V gene is TRBV4-2, the J gene TRBJ2-5, with TRBD2 matching over 9 bases. Germline V gives CDR1 LGHNA, CDR2 YNFKEQ. V shed 0 bases and J 1 base; nucleotides not matched to a gene: 6. The length of the CDR3 is 17 residues.

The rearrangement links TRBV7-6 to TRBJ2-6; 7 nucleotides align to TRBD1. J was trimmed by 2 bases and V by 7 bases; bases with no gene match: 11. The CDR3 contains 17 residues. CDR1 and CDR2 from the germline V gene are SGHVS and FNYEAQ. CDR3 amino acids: CASTENPTGAGANVLTF. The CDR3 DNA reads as TGTGCCAGCACCGAGAACCCTACAGGGGCTGGGGCCAACGTCCTGACTTTC.

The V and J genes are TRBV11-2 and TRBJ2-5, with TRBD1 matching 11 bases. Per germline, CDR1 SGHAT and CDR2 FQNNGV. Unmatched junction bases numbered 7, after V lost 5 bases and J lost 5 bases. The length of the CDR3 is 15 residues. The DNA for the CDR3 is TGTGCCAGCAGCCAAGGACAGGGGGCATCGGAGACCCAGTACTTC. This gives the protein CASSQGQGASETQYF.

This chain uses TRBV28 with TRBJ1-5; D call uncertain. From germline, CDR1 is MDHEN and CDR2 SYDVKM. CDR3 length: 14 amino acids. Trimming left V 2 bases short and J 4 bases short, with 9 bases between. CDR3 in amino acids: CASSLPSDNQPQHF. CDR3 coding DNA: TGTGCCAGCAGTTTACCCTCCGATAATCAGCCCCAGCATTTT.

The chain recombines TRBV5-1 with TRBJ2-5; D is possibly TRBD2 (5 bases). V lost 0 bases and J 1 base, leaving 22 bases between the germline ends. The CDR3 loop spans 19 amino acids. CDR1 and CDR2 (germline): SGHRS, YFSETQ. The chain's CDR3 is CASSLAVGIGLFGQETQYF. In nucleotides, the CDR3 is TGCGCCAGCAGCTTGGCGGTCGGGATAGGATTATTTGGCCAAGAGACCCAGTACTTC.

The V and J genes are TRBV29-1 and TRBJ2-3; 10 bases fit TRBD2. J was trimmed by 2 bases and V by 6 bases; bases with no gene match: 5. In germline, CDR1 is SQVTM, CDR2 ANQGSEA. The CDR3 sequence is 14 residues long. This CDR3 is CSVPLAGATDTQYF. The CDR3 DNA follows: TGCAGCGTGCCCCTAGCGGGGGCCACAGATACGCAGTATTTT.

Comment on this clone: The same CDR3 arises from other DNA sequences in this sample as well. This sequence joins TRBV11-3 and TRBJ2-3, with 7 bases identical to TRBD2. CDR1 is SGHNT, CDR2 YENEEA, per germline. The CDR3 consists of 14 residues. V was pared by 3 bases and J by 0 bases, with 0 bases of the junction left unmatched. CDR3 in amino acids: CASSLGGSTDTQYF. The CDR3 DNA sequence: TGTGCCAGCAGCTTGGGGGGGAGCACAGATACGCAGTATTTT.

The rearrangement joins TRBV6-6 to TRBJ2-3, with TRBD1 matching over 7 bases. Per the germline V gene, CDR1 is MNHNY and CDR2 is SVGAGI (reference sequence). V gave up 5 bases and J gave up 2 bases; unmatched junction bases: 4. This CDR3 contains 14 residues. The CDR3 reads CASSNDRVTDTQYF. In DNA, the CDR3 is TGTGCCAGCAGTAACGACAGGGTCACAGATACGCAGTATTTT.

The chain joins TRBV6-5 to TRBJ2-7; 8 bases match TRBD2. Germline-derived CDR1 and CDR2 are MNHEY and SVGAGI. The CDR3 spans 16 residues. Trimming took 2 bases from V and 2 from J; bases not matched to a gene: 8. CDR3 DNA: TGTGCCAGCAGTTACCTCGGGAGCGGGAGAGCCTACGAGCAGTACTTC. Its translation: CASSYLGSGRAYEQYF.

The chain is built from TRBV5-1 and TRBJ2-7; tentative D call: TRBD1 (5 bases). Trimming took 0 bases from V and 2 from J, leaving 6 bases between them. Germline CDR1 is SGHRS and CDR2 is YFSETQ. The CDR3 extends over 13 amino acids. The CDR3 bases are TGCGCCAGCAGCTTGGCCAGGGCCTACGAGCAGTACTTC. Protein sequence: CASSLARAYEQYF.

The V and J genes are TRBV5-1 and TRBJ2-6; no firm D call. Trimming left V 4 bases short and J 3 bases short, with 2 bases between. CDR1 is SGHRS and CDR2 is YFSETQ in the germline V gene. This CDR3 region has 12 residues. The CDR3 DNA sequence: TGCGCCAGCAGCAATGGGGCCAACGTCCTGACTTTC. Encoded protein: CASSNGANVLTF.

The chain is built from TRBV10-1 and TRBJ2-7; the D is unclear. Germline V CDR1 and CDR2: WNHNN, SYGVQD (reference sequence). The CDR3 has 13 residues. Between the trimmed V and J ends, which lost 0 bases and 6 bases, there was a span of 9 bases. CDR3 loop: CASSESLAAEQYF. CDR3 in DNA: TGCGCCAGCAGTGAGTCGCTGGCAGCCGAGCAGTACTTC.

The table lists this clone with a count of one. CDR3 sequence (DNA): TGTGCCAGCAGCCCAGGGGGAGGCAGGTACTACGAGCAGTACTTC. Protein: CASSPGGGRYYEQYF. The rearrangement links TRBV7-8 to TRBJ2-7; TRBD1 might be the D (7 bases). V lost 5 bases, J lost 3 bases, and 17 bases lay in between. CDR1 and CDR2 (germline): SGHVS, FQNEAQ. The CDR3 covers 15 residues.

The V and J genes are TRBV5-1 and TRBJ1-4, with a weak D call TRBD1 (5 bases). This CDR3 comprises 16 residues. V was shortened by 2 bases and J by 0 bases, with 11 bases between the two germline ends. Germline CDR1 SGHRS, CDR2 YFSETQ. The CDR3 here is CASSFGGATTNEKLFF. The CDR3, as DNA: TGCGCCAGCAGCTTTGGAGGGGCCACAACTAATGAAAAACTGTTTTTT.

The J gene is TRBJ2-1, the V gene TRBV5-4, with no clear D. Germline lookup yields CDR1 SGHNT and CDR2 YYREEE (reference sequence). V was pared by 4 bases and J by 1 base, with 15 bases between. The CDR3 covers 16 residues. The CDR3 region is CASSPTPLGSYNEQFF. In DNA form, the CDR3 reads TGTGCCAGCAGCCCTACTCCCCTGGGTTCCTACAATGAGCAGTTCTTC.

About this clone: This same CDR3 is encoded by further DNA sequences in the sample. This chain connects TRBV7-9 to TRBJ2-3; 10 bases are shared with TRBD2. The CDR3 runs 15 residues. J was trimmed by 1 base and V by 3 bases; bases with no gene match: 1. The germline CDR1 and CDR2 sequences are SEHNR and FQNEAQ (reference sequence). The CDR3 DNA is TGTGCCAGCAGCTTTCTAGCGGGAGGCACAGATACGCAGTATTTT. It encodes CASSFLAGGTDTQYF.

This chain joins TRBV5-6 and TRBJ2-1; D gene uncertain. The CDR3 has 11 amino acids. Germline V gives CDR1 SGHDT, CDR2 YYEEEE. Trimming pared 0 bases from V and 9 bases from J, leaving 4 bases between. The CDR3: CASSLDLEQFF. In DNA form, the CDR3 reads TGTGCCAGCAGCTTGGACCTTGAGCAGTTCTTC.

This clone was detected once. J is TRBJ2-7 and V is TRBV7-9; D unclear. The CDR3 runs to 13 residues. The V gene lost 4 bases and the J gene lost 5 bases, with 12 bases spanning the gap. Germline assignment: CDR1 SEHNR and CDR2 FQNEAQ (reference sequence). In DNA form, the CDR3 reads TGTGCCAGCAGCTCCAACGGTTTCGACGAGCAGTACTTC. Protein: CASSSNGFDEQYF.

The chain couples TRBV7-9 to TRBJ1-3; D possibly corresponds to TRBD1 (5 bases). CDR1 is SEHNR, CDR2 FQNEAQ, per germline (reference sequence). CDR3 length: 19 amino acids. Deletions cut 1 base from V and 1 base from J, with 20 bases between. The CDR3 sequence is CASSLGPYPGRYSGNTIYF. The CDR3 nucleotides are TGTGCCAGCAGCTTAGGGCCATATCCGGGACGATATTCTGGAAACACCATATATTTT. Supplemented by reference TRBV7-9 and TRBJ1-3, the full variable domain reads DTGVSQNPRHKITKRGQNVTFRCDPISEHNRLYWYRQTLGQGPEFLTYFQNEAQLEKSRLLSDRFSAERPKGSFSTLEIQRTEQGDSAMYLCASSLGPYPGRYSGNTIYFGEGSWLTVV.

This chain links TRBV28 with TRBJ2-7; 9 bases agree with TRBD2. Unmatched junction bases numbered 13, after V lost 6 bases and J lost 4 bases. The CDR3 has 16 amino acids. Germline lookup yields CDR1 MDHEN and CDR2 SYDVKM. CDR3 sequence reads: CASSSADRTSAYEQYF. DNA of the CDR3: TGTGCCAGCAGCTCTGCCGATCGGACTAGCGCGTACGAGCAGTACTTC.

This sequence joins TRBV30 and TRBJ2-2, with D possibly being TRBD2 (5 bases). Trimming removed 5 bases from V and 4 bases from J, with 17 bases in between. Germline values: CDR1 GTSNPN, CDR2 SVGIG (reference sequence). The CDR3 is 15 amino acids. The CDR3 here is CAWESGSIATGELFF. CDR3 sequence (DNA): TGTGCCTGGGAGTCGGGGAGTATAGCCACCGGGGAGCTGTTTTTT.

DNA of the CDR3: TGTGCCTGGATCCCGACAGGGGCCCATTCACCCCTCCACTTT. Encoded protein: CAWIPTGAHSPLHF. V usage is TRBV30 and J usage is TRBJ1-6, with TRBD1 matching 8 bases. CDR3 length: 14 residues. Losses at the gene ends were 4 bases for V and 8 bases for J; bases not matched to a gene: 7. CDR1 is GTSNPN, CDR2 SVGIG, per germline (reference sequence).

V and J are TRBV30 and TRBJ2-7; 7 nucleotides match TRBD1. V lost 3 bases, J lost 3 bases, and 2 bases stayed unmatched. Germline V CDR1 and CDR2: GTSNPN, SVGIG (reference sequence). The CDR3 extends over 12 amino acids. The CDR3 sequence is CAWRTGNYEQYF. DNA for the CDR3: TGTGCCTGGAGGACAGGGAACTACGAGCAGTACTTC.